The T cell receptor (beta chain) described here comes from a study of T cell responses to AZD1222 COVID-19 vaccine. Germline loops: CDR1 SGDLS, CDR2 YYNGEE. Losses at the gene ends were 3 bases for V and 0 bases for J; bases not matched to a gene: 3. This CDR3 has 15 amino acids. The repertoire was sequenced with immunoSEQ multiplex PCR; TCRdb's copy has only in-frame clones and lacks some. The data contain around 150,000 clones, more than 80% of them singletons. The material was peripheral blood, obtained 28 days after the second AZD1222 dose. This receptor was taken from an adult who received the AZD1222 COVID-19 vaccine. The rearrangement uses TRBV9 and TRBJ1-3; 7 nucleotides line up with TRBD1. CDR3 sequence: CASSGQGISGNTIYF. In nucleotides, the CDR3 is TGTGCCAGCAGCGGACAGGGCATCTCTGGAAACACCATATATTTT. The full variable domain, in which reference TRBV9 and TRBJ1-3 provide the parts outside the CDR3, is DSGVTQTPKHLITATGQRVTLRCSPRSGDLSVYWYQQSLDQGLQFLIQYYNGEERAKGNILERFSAQQFPDLHSELNLSSLELGDSALYFCASSGQGISGNTIYFGEGSWLTVV.